The 20 T cell receptor beta chains below come from one sample, sequenced in a study of CD4+ T cells in melanoma. Here immunoSEQ multiplex PCR was the method, and the copy in TCRdb shows in-frame clones only, minus some. The data hold about 140,000 clones, with approximately 91% observed a single time. These receptors originate from a human donor with melanoma.

This chain joins TRBV5-1 and TRBJ2-5; D call uncertain. The V and J ends lost 4 bases and 1 base respectively, with 17 bases between them. Germline V gene sequence: CDR1 SGHRS, CDR2 YFSETQ. CDR3 size: 16 residues. The CDR3 DNA is TGCGCCAGCAGCCCGCCCCATGGTACGGGCCAAGAGACCCAGTACTTC. It encodes CASSPPHGTGQETQYF.

The chain carries TRBV28 and TRBJ2-7, with D tentatively TRBD2 (6 bases). Germline V gene lookup returns CDR1 MDHEN and CDR2 SYDVKM. V was shortened by 7 bases and J by 3 bases, with 13 bases between the two germline ends. This CDR3 is built from 13 residues. The DNA for the CDR3 is TGTGCCAGCACCCCCGGAGGGGTCTACGAGCAGTACTTC. It is translated as CASTPGGVYEQYF.

The genes are TRBV5-1 and TRBJ1-1; weak D call: TRBD1 (5 bases). Germline loops: CDR1 SGHRS, CDR2 YFSETQ. The CDR3 contains 16 residues. V gave up 0 bases and J gave up 5 bases, with 17 bases separating them. CDR3 sequence (DNA): TGCGCCAGCAGCTTGGGGCGGGGCCCCCGAGGGACTGAAGCTTTCTTT. Its protein product is CASSLGRGPRGTEAFF. The whole variable domain, remainder taken from reference TRBV5-1 and TRBJ1-1, is KAGVTQTPRYLIKTRGQQVTLSCSPISGHRSVSWYQQTPGQGLQFLFEYFSETQRNKGNFPGRFSGRQFSNSRSEMNVSTLELGDSALYLCASSLGRGPRGTEAFFGQGTRLTVV.

V and J are TRBV5-1 and TRBJ2-1, with D perhaps TRBD1 or TRBD2 (5 bases each). This CDR3 is built from 17 residues. Trimming pared 0 bases from V and 10 bases from J, leaving 23 bases between. Germline values: CDR1 SGHRS, CDR2 YFSETQ. This CDR3 is CASSLAQPGTRLKEQFF. For the CDR3, the DNA is TGCGCCAGCAGCTTGGCCCAGCCCGGGACCCGCTTGAAGGAGCAGTTCTTC.

The chain carries TRBV2 and TRBJ2-1; D is uncertain. The V gene's germline CDR1 is SNHLY and CDR2 FYNNEI. Trimming cost V 4 bases and J 13 bases, with 11 bases left between them. The CDR3 runs 11 residues. This chain's CDR3 is CASSVTGQQFF. In nucleotides, the CDR3 is TGTGCCAGCAGTGTAACCGGGCAACAGTTCTTC.

CDR3: CASSLGGRAYEQYF. The CDR3 DNA reads TGCGCCAGCAGCTTGGGGGGCCGGGCCTACGAGCAGTACTTC. The V gene is TRBV5-1, the J gene TRBJ2-7; weak D call: TRBD1 (5 bases). Looked up from germline, CDR1 is SGHRS and CDR2 is YFSETQ. V lost 0 bases, J lost 2 bases, and 9 bases lay in between. The CDR3 is made up of 14 amino acids.

The chain couples TRBV6-5 to TRBJ1-4; D not certain. CDR1 and CDR2 from the germline V gene are MNHEY and SVGAGI. Deletions cut 0 bases from V and 11 bases from J, with 13 bases between. This CDR3 is 14 amino acids long. CDR3 loop: CASSYSISARKLFF. For the CDR3, the DNA is TGTGCCAGCAGTTACTCGATTTCGGCACGGAAACTGTTTTTT.

The chain links TRBV10-1 to TRBJ2-1; D is uncertain. CDR3 length: 13 residues. Between the trimmed V and J ends, which lost 6 bases and 0 bases, there was a span of 6 bases. Germline CDR1 WNHNN, CDR2 SYGVQD (reference sequence). For the CDR3, the DNA is TGCGCCAGCAGCCTATCCTCCTACAATGAGCAGTTCTTC. Translating it yields CASSLSSYNEQFF.

The chain is built from TRBV6-1 and TRBJ2-5, with D maybe TRBD1 (6 bases). The germline CDR1 and CDR2 sequences are MNHNS and SASEGT. The CDR3 is made up of 17 amino acids. Trimming left V 0 bases short and J 5 bases short, with 19 bases between. The CDR3 loop is CASSEALRGGGTETQYF. DNA of the CDR3: TGTGCCAGCAGTGAAGCGCTTCGAGGGGGTGGGACGGAGACCCAGTACTTC.

This CDR3 reads CASSLSRKAYEQYF. CDR3 in DNA: TGTGCCAGCAGCTTAAGCCGGAAAGCCTACGAGCAGTACTTC. The V gene is TRBV7-9, the J gene TRBJ2-7; D unclear. The CDR3 spans 14 residues. Germline CDR1 reads SEHNR; CDR2 reads FQNEAQ (reference sequence). Trimming stripped 2 bases from V and 2 bases from J, with 10 bases between.

CDR3 sequence: CASSLVSPSSYNEQFF. In DNA form, the CDR3 reads TGTGCCAGCAGCTTAGTGAGTCCGAGCTCCTACAATGAGCAGTTCTTC. V and J are TRBV7-2 and TRBJ2-1, with no clear D. The CDR3 contains 16 residues. Germline V gives CDR1 SGHTA, CDR2 FQGNSA. With 1 base removed from V and 0 bases from J, the gap between germline ends came to 10 bases.

The gene calls are TRBV27 and TRBJ2-2; D might be TRBD1 (6 bases). Trimming removed 6 bases from V and 6 bases from J, with 17 bases in between. The germline V gene encodes CDR1 MNHEY and CDR2 SMNVEV (reference sequence). This CDR3 spans 15 amino acids. The CDR3 here is CASRITGLIPGELFF. For the CDR3, the DNA is TGTGCCAGCAGGATCACAGGGTTGATCCCCGGGGAGCTGTTTTTT.

The genes are TRBV2 and TRBJ1-5, with D perhaps TRBD1 (5 bases). V was cut by 5 bases and J by 5 bases, with 13 bases left in between. The CDR3 runs 14 residues. From germline, CDR1 is SNHLY and CDR2 FYNNEI. The CDR3, as DNA: TGTGCCAGCAGTCTTCAGGGAGGGGATCAGCCCCAGCATTTT. Residues: CASSLQGGDQPQHF.

The gene calls are TRBV7-6 and TRBJ2-2; 10 nucleotides match TRBD2. V lost 0 bases to trimming and J lost 4 bases; unmatched junction nucleotides: 2. The CDR3 has 16 amino acids. CDR1 is SGHVS, CDR2 FNYEAQ, per germline. Here the CDR3 DNA reads TGTGCCAGCAGCTTAGCGCGACTAGCGGGCACCGGGGAGCTGTTTTTT. Amino acid sequence: CASSLARLAGTGELFF.

A word on this clone: Within the sample, other DNA sequences also encode this same CDR3. The rearrangement uses TRBV5-1 and TRBJ1-1, with a weak D call TRBD1 (5 bases). This CDR3 has 13 residues. Trimming pared 3 bases from V and 3 bases from J, leaving 9 bases between. Germline CDR1 SGHRS, CDR2 YFSETQ. The CDR3 DNA reads as TGCGCCAGCAGCTCCCAGGGATACACTGAAGCTTTCTTT. It encodes CASSSQGYTEAFF.

The rearrangement links TRBV19 to TRBJ2-5; a weak D match, TRBD1 (5 bases). Between the trimmed V and J ends, which lost 6 bases and 0 bases, there was a span of 11 bases. Germline-derived CDR1 and CDR2 are LNHDA and SQIVND (reference sequence). This CDR3 is built from 14 residues. CDR3 bases: TGTGCCAGTAGCAGGGAACTATACCAAGAGACCCAGTACTTC. It specifies CASSRELYQETQYF.

The chain is built from TRBV6-1 and TRBJ1-2; no definite D call. The germline V gene encodes CDR1 MNHNS and CDR2 SASEGT. The V gene lost 3 bases and the J gene lost 4 bases, with 12 bases spanning the gap. The CDR3 is 14 amino acids. DNA of the CDR3: TGTGCCAGCAGTGACAGGACCCGCACCTATGGCTACACCTTC. Amino acids: CASSDRTRTYGYTF.

The chain couples TRBV7-3 to TRBJ2-3; 7 bases are a match to TRBD1. The length of the CDR3 is 16 residues. Germline V gene data show CDR1 as SGHTA and CDR2 as FQGTGA. J was trimmed by 2 bases and V by 0 bases; bases with no gene match: 5. CDR3 residues: CASSLTATGNTDTQYF. Here the CDR3 DNA reads TGTGCCAGCAGCTTAACTGCGACAGGGAACACAGATACGCAGTATTTT.

CDR3 sequence: CASSLGTGGNTGELFF. The CDR3 DNA reads TGTGCCAGCAGCTTAGGGACAGGCGGCAACACCGGGGAGCTGTTTTTT. This chain connects TRBV7-2 to TRBJ2-2; 7 bases agree with TRBD1. Trimming took 1 base from V and 2 from J; bases not matched to a gene: 4. CDR3 length: 16 amino acids. The V gene's germline CDR1 is SGHTA and CDR2 FQGNSA.

The chain recombines TRBV29-1 with TRBJ1-4, with D possibly matching TRBD1 (6 bases). The germline V gene encodes CDR1 SQVTM and CDR2 ANQGSEA. V dropped 7 bases and J dropped 4 bases, with 19 bases sitting between them. The CDR3 has 15 residues. The CDR3 loop reads CSATGIRGGNEKLFF. For the CDR3, the DNA is TGCAGCGCCACCGGCATCAGGGGTGGTAATGAAAAACTGTTTTTT.